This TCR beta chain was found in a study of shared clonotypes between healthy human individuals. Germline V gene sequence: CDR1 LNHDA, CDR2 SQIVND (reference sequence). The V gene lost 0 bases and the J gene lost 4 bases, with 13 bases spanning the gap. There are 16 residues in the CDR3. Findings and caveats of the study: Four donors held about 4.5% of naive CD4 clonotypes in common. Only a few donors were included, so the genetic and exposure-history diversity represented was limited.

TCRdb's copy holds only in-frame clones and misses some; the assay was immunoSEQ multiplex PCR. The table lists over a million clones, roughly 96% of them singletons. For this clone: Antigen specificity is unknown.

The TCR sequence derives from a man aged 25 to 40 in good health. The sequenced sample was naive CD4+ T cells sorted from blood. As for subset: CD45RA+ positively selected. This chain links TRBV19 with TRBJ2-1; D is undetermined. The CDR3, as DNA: TGTGCCAGTAGTATAGACGGAGAAATTCTTTACAATGAGCAGTTCTTC. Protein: CASSIDGEILYNEQFF.